This T cell receptor beta chain was identified in a study of T cell clones after liver transplantation. Study context: HCV positivity affected three of eight recipients; the rest lacked autoimmune or viral indications. Subjects received no induction therapy and standard immunosuppression until randomization at 12-24 months post-transplant.

Comments on this clone: Antigen unknown.

Profiled with immunoSEQ multiplex PCR; TCRdb holds only in-frame clones, not every one. This sample has roughly 100,000 clones; about 88% occur once, and the top ten carry approximately 3%. Study-level results: The donor-reactive repertoire was only partly measurable in two subjects, lacking donor cells. Graft donor-reactive T cells possibly entered the graft instead of undergoing deletion.

V was clipped by 5 bases and J by 6 bases; unmatched bases: 4. CDR3 length: 13 amino acids. CDR1 and CDR2 (germline): SQVTM, ANQGSEA. Sequencing used CD4+ T cells from blood, obtained approximately 45 months after liver transplant. The V call is TRBV29-1, the J call TRBJ2-2; 9 bases are shared with TRBD1. This TCR came from a human patient who received a liver transplant. The T cells may come from the graft donor. The CDR3 spells CSVLRTGAGELFF. Here the CDR3 DNA reads TGCAGCGTTCTACGGACAGGGGCCGGGGAGCTGTTTTTT.